This entry lists 21 T cell receptor beta chains sequenced from one sample in a study of identical twins. TCRdb recomputed calls from the 5' RACE reads with MiXCR, one row per CDR3 protein. The sample carries about 330,000 distinct CDR3 sequences, about 12% recorded once. These data also featured in a second study, about yellow fever vaccine responses in identical twins.

Sequencing was done on a sample of CD8+ T cells sorted from blood. The receptors stem from a woman under 30 in good health.

This clonotype was detected many times. The V and J genes are TRBV4-1 and TRBJ2-3; TRBD2 matches at 10 bases. Germline V gene data show CDR1 as MGHRA and CDR2 as YSYEKL. This CDR3 is 19 amino acids long. Unmatched junction bases numbered 12, after V lost 1 base and J lost 2 bases. The CDR3 loop is CASSQGFQRGLADTDTQYF. CDR3 DNA: TGCGCCAGCAGCCAAGGTTTCCAACGAGGACTAGCGGACACAGATACGCAGTATTTT.

This clonotype was recorded a few times. V and J are TRBV10-3 and TRBJ2-3; 11 positions match TRBD2. The CDR3 runs 19 residues. Looked up from germline, CDR1 is ENHRY and CDR2 is SYGVKD. V lost 3 bases, J lost 2 bases, and 13 bases stayed unmatched. The CDR3 reads CAISDGALLAGAPTDTQYF. For the CDR3, the DNA is TGTGCCATCAGTGATGGGGCACTACTAGCGGGAGCCCCCACAGATACGCAGTATTTT.

This clonotype appeared a few times. Here the CDR3 DNA reads TGTGCCAGCAGCGTGCCCGGGAGAGGGATTACAGATACGCAGTATTTT. Translation: CASSVPGRGITDTQYF. The chain employs TRBV9 and TRBJ2-3; tentative D call: TRBD2 (6 bases). This CDR3 is built from 16 residues. Per the germline V gene, CDR1 is SGDLS and CDR2 is YYNGEE. V gave up 2 bases and J gave up 3 bases, with 16 bases separating them.

The CDR3 DNA follows: TGTGCCAGCAGCGGAGGGACAGGGGGAGACTACGAGCAGTACGTC. It yields the protein CASSGGTGGDYEQYV. The gene calls are TRBV7-9 and TRBJ2-7; 11 nucleotides line up with TRBD1. CDR1 and CDR2 (germline): SEHNR, FQNEAQ (reference sequence). V trimming: 5 bases; J trimming: 3 bases; junction bases outside the gene matches: 6. This CDR3 has 15 residues.

The V and J genes are TRBV4-1 and TRBJ2-7; D is undetermined. V lost 1 base to trimming and J lost 2 bases, with 15 bases between them. In germline, CDR1 is MGHRA, CDR2 YSYEKL. The CDR3 extends over 16 amino acids. CDR3 sequence reads: CASSQVVTLGPYEQYV. CDR3 sequence (DNA): TGCGCCAGCAGCCAAGTCGTGACTCTAGGCCCCTACGAGCAGTACGTC.

The genes are TRBV28 and TRBJ2-5; D is unclear. This CDR3 has 14 amino acids. With 3 bases removed from V and 1 base from J, the gap between germline ends came to 9 bases. Germline V gene data show CDR1 as MDHEN and CDR2 as SYDVKM. The CDR3 DNA sequence: TGTGCCAGCAGTTTTGGGCGGCTCCAAGAGACCCAGTACTTC. Protein sequence: CASSFGRLQETQYF.

This clonotype occurred many times. This chain joins TRBV4-1 and TRBJ1-6; D may be TRBD1 (5 bases). The V gene's germline CDR1 is MGHRA and CDR2 YSYEKL. This CDR3 is built from 16 residues. The V end was cut by 5 bases, the J end by 0 bases, with 11 bases between. The CDR3 spells CASSGSQASYNSPLHF. CDR3 in DNA: TGCGCCAGCAGCGGATCACAGGCCTCCTATAATTCACCCCTCCACTTT.

The chain recombines TRBV3-1 with TRBJ2-2; D remains unclear. The CDR3 totals 14 residues. Trimming cost V 7 bases and J 4 bases, with 13 bases left between them. Germline V gives CDR1 LGHDT, CDR2 YNNKEL (reference sequence). CDR3 nucleotides: TGTGCCAGCAACTTAAGACAAGGCACCGGGGAGCTGTTTTTT. Encoded protein: CASNLRQGTGELFF.

This clonotype was seen more than once but under ten times. The chain recombines TRBV6-4 with TRBJ2-3; D might be TRBD1 (5 bases). This CDR3 has 15 residues. V shed 3 bases and J shed 6 bases, with 16 bases lying between them. CDR1 is MRHNA and CDR2 is SNTAGT in the germline V gene. The CDR3 nucleotides are TGTGCCAGCAGTGAATACTACGACAGACGTGATACGCAGTATTTT. Protein product: CASSEYYDRRDTQYF.

The rearrangement uses TRBV6-1 and TRBJ2-7; D perhaps matches TRBD2 (6 bases). This CDR3 region has 14 residues. Trimming took 8 bases from V and 2 from J, leaving 16 bases between them. The germline V gene has CDR1 MNHNS and CDR2 SASEGT. CDR3 protein: CASSVGGRTYEQYV. CDR3 in DNA: TGTGCCAGCTCTGTGGGGGGTCGCACCTACGAGCAGTACGTC.

This clonotype appeared a few times. The chain recombines TRBV9 with TRBJ1-4, with D unclear. Deletions cut 4 bases from V and 0 bases from J, with 10 bases between. The CDR3 consists of 15 residues. CDR1 SGDLS and CDR2 YYNGEE come from the germline V gene. CDR3 nucleotides: TGTGCCAGCAGCATTCACAGCGCAACTAATGAAAAACTGTTTTTT. Translating it yields CASSIHSATNEKLFF.

This clonotype was seen more than once but under ten times. The rearrangement links TRBV6-2 or TRBV6-3 to TRBJ2-5; 8 bases align to TRBD2. The CDR3 has 15 amino acids. The germline V gene encodes CDR1 MNHEY and CDR2 SVGEGT. V lost 8 bases to trimming and J lost 5 bases; unmatched junction nucleotides: 13. CDR3 nucleotides: TGTGCCAGCGCCACCCCGGCGGGAGGTCGGGAGACCCAGTACTTC. This gives the protein CASATPAGGRETQYF.

This clonotype came up many times. This chain joins TRBV6-1 and TRBJ1-1, with TRBD1 identical over 7 bases. V dropped 6 bases and J dropped 5; count of bases not matched to a gene: 12. CDR1 is MNHNS and CDR2 is SASEGT in the germline V gene. This CDR3 spans 15 amino acids. In DNA, the CDR3 is TGTGCCAGCAGAATACGACAGGGATCGGTTACTGAAGCTTTCTTT. It is translated as CASRIRQGSVTEAFF.

The CDR3 DNA follows: TGTGCCAGCAGCTTGTGGGGAAGCTCCTACAATGAGCAGTTCTTC. This gives the protein CASSLWGSSYNEQFF. The J gene is TRBJ2-1, the V gene TRBV5-6; no clear D. Trimming shortened V by 1 base and J by 0 bases, and 8 bases separated the two germline ends. Germline V gene data show CDR1 as SGHDT and CDR2 as YYEEEE. The CDR3 is made up of 15 amino acids.

The sample holds many counts of this clonotype. The chain joins TRBV29-1 to TRBJ1-1, with 7 bases that match TRBD1. The germline V gene encodes CDR1 SQVTM and CDR2 ANQGSEA. After removal of 5 bases from V and 1 base from J, the junction contained 4 bases not matched to a gene. The CDR3 is made up of 13 amino acids. The CDR3 DNA reads TGCAGCGTTCCGGGACAGAGGAACACTGAAGCTTTCTTT. It translates to CSVPGQRNTEAFF.

There are a few counts of this clonotype. This rearrangement joins TRBV14 to TRBJ1-1, with D uncertain. Germline values: CDR1 SGHDN, CDR2 FVKESK. This CDR3 comprises 13 residues. The V end lost 2 bases, the J end lost 5 bases, and 9 bases lay between the germline ends. The CDR3 loop is CASSQWGITEAFF. In nucleotides, the CDR3 is TGTGCCAGCAGCCAATGGGGAATAACTGAAGCTTTCTTT.

The V and J genes are TRBV25-1 and TRBJ2-7; D not certain. Germline V gene sequence: CDR1 MGHDK, CDR2 SYGVNS. The germline V and J ends were trimmed by 4 bases and 2 bases, with 15 bases remaining between them. The CDR3 loop spans 15 amino acids. CDR3 nucleotide sequence: TGTGCCAGCAGTGTTTCCCCCCCCGTGACCTACGAGCAGTACGTC. It translates to CASSVSPPVTYEQYV.

There are a few counts of this clonotype. The genes are TRBV20-1 and TRBJ2-3; no clear D. The CDR3 length is 16 residues. Between the trimmed V and J ends, which lost 2 bases and 2 bases, there was a span of 17 bases. Germline CDR1 DFQATT, CDR2 SNEGSKA (reference sequence). The CDR3, as DNA: TGCAGTGCTAGAAAAAGACGAGACGAGGTCACAGATACGCAGTATTTT. It specifies CSARKRRDEVTDTQYF.

This clonotype was seen a handful of times. V gene TRBV6-1 combines with J gene TRBJ1-6; a weak D match, TRBD1 (5 bases). CDR1 and CDR2 (germline): MNHNS, SASEGT. The V gene lost 1 base and the J gene lost 6 bases, with 13 bases spanning the gap. CDR3 length: 16 residues. DNA of the CDR3: TGTGCCAGCAGTGAAGAAGGGGAACAGACTAATTCACCCCTCCACTTT. Translating gives CASSEEGEQTNSPLHF.

This clonotype was counted many times. The gene calls are TRBV12-3 or TRBV12-4 and TRBJ2-2, with a weak D call TRBD2 (6 bases). Trimming removed 5 bases from V and 1 base from J, with 14 bases in between. There are 16 residues in the CDR3. In DNA form, the CDR3 reads TGTGCCAGCAGTCCCTATGGAGGGGAGAACACCGGGGAGCTGTTTTTT. Translation: CASSPYGGENTGELFF.

This chain links TRBV9 with TRBJ2-2; D possibly corresponds to TRBD2 (5 bases). Germline V CDR1 and CDR2: SGDLS, YYNGEE. The length of the CDR3 is 16 residues. V lost 3 bases and J 6 bases, leaving 18 bases between the germline ends. This CDR3 reads CASSAQEVHVSGELFF. The DNA for the CDR3 is TGTGCCAGCAGCGCCCAGGAGGTGCATGTATCCGGGGAGCTGTTTTTT.